This T cell receptor beta chain was recovered during a study of CD8+ T cells in alopecia areata. Reverse transcription of extracted RNA yielded cDNA, which provided the sequencing template. The table came from immunoSEQ multiplex PCR; TCRdb's copy has only in-frame clones and leaves some out. The data show 150,000 to 200,000 clones, 59% seen once. Germline loops: CDR1 MNHEY, CDR2 SVGAGI. The CDR3 is 15 residues long. V shed 6 bases and J shed 5 bases, with 14 bases lying between them. With respect to this clone: Since no conserved phenylalanine or tryptophan closes the CDR3, a read error is the likely cause.

The chain employs TRBV6-5 and TRBJ1-6; D remains ambiguous. This receptor was taken from a human donor with alopecia areata. Source: CD4+ T cells sorted from blood, taken at week 0. The DNA for the CDR3 is TGTGCCAGCAGCTCCCACGGACGGGATAATTCACCCCTCCACCTT. Protein product: CASSSHGRDNSPLHL.